These 4 T cell receptor beta chains were sequenced from one sample in a study of glioma-infiltrating T cells. TCR alpha and beta CDR3 regions were amplified from RNA using iRepertoire nested multiplex PCR. A single record per CDR3 protein comes from TCRdb applying MiXCR to the multiplex PCR reads. The sample has about 140,000 distinct CDR3 sequences; about two fifths are singletons. The source material was glioma tissue, nonneoplastic brain tissue, or PBMCs (not recorded which). The receptors derive from a human donor with low-grade glioma or glioblastoma, undergoing nonglioma brain surgery, or in good health (not recorded which).

This rearrangement joins TRBV2 to TRBJ2-5; D gene uncertain. With 9 bases removed from V and 2 bases from J, the gap between germline ends came to 13 bases. Germline CDR1 reads SNHLY; CDR2 reads FYNNEI. This CDR3 comprises 13 residues. The CDR3 reads CASVRRGQETQYF. As DNA, the CDR3 is TGTGCCAGTGTCCGTCGTGGACAAGAGACCCAGTACTTC.

The chain is built from TRBV6-1 and TRBJ1-5; D perhaps matches TRBD1 (6 bases). CDR1 is MNHNS, CDR2 SASEGT, per germline. The V gene lost 6 bases and the J gene lost 6 bases, with 18 bases spanning the gap. The CDR3 extends over 15 amino acids. CDR3 sequence (DNA): TGTGCCAGCAGACACAGGGCCGCGGTGGGTCAGCCCCAGCATTTT. It translates to CASRHRAAVGQPQHF.

The chain recombines TRBV19 with TRBJ1-5, with D possibly TRBD1 on 5 matching bases. The CDR3 spans 13 residues. Between the trimmed V and J ends, which lost 3 bases and 4 bases, there was a span of 7 bases. Germline loops: CDR1 LNHDA, CDR2 SQIVND (reference sequence). The DNA for the CDR3 is TGTGCCAGTAGTATGGGACCAAATCAGCCCCAGCATTTT. Protein: CASSMGPNQPQHF.

This rearrangement joins TRBV4-1 to TRBJ2-5, with TRBD2 matching over 11 bases. V lost 0 bases and J lost 5; bases outside the gene matches: 8. CDR1 and CDR2 (germline): MGHRA, YSYEKL. This CDR3 spans 17 amino acids. This CDR3 reads CASSQEGSGRAFETQYF. The CDR3 DNA is TGCGCCAGCAGCCAAGAAGGTAGCGGGAGGGCCTTCGAGACCCAGTACTTC.